The sequence of this T cell receptor (beta chain) was determined in a study of blood T cell repertoires in COVID-19. Overall study: Italy, Spain and the United States were the sources of the convalescent and acute COVID-19 samples. PBMCs, B-cell-depleted T cells, or T cells were the source of the cDNA or gDNA that made up the material.

V shed 3 bases and J 5 bases; nucleotides not matched to a gene: 6. The CDR3 length is 14 residues. Looked up from germline, CDR1 is MGHDK and CDR2 is SYGVNS. The assay was immunoSEQ multiplex PCR, and TCRdb's table has in-frame clones only and misses some. The table has approximately 240,000 clones, about 85% seen once. This clone was seen a handful of times. The receptor was isolated from a man aged 50-60 years who had recovered from COVID-19. This chain connects TRBV25-1 to TRBJ2-7; 8 nucleotides line up with TRBD1. The sequenced material came from peripheral blood. The CDR3 DNA follows: TGTGCCAGCAGTGACCCGGGACAGGCCAACGAGCAGTACTTC. It is translated as CASSDPGQANEQYF.